These 5 T cell receptor beta chains share one sample of origin, sequenced in a study of blood T cell repertoires in COVID-19. Data came from immunoSEQ multiplex PCR; TCRdb stores just in-frame clones and leaves some out. The repertoire includes around 400,000 clones, about 89% of them detected once, and 2.3% sits in the top ten. Sequencing used peripheral blood. The receptors stem from a woman in her sixties or seventies with COVID-19, enrolled during active disease.

The V call is TRBV3-1 (or the pseudogene TRBV3-2), the J call TRBJ2-7; TRBD2 agrees at 8 bases. In germline, CDR1 is LGHDT, CDR2 YNNKEL (reference sequence). The V and J ends lost 3 bases and 2 bases, in that order; junction bases with no gene match: 9. The length of the CDR3 is 16 residues. In nucleotides, the CDR3 is TGTGCCAGCAGCCAGAGGAGCGGGGGCTTAACCTACGAGCAGTACTTC. Translating it yields CASSQRSGGLTYEQYF.

J is TRBJ1-3 and V is TRBV9, with 8 bases lining up with TRBD1. Germline V gene data show CDR1 as SGDLS and CDR2 as YYNGEE. There are 16 residues in the CDR3. V was pared by 3 bases and J by 14 bases, with 19 bases of the junction left unmatched. CDR3 residues: CASSGSLERRGPPVYF. In DNA form, the CDR3 reads TGTGCCAGCAGCGGCAGTTTAGAACGCAGGGGGCCACCCGTATATTTT.

The rearrangement links TRBV6-6 to TRBJ1-6, with a tentative D call TRBD1 (6 bases). This CDR3 region has 15 residues. Germline V lookup: CDR1 MNHNY, CDR2 SVGAGI (reference sequence). V lost 0 bases to trimming and J lost 5 bases, with 8 bases between them. The CDR3 coding sequence is TGTGCCAGCAGTTACTCGGGACAAGATAATTCACCCCTCCACTTT. This sequence encodes CASSYSGQDNSPLHF.

This chain connects TRBV7-3 to TRBJ2-5; D is unclear. CDR3 length: 14 residues. Germline CDR1 SGHTA, CDR2 FQGTGA. The V and J ends lost 0 bases and 5 bases respectively, with 10 bases between them. The CDR3 reads CASSLTVVSETQYF. The CDR3, as DNA: TGTGCCAGCAGCTTAACGGTCGTTAGTGAGACCCAGTACTTC.

The chain couples TRBV7-2 to TRBJ1-3; 7 bases map to TRBD1. The junction had 2 bases not matched to a gene; V was cut back by 4 bases and J by 8 bases. The CDR3 is 12 amino acids. The germline V gene encodes CDR1 SGHTA and CDR2 FQGNSA. The CDR3 nucleotides read TGTGCCAGCAGCTCTGACAGGGACACCATATATTTT. Residues: CASSSDRDTIYF.